This is a list of T cell receptor beta chains from one sample in a study of beta chain features in type 1 diabetes. Produced via immunoSEQ multiplex PCR; TCRdb's table is partial and in-frame only. The table has about 650,000 clones, under 15% seen once; the top ten hold 0.095% to 0.15%. Input material: naive CD4+ T cells from blood. Receptors originate from a man aged 25-45 years with type 1 diabetes. Each CDR3 is given with its conserved first and last residue. D genes are given only for firm matches. Clone size is shown for a subset of rows, as once, few, many or a class of expanded clone.

CDR3nt: TGTGCCAGCAGAGGGACTAGCCGGAGCACAGATACGCAGTATTTT; CDR3aa: CASRGTSRSTDTQYF; j_gene: TRBJ2-3; d_gene: TRBD2; v_gene: TRBV5-6; abundance: NA
CDR3nt: TGTGCCAGCAGTTACTCCGGGGATCCAGATACGCAGTATTTT; CDR3aa: CASSYSGDPDTQYF; j_gene: TRBJ2-3; d_gene: NA; v_gene: TRBV6-5; abundance: NA
CDR3nt: TGTGCCAGCACCCGGGACAGGGGTGGTTCGCAGCCCCAGCATTTT; CDR3aa: CASTRDRGGSQPQHF; j_gene: TRBJ1-5; d_gene: TRBD1; v_gene: TRBV2; abundance: NA
CDR3nt: TGTGCCAGCAGCCTAGGACGGGGTCAGCCCCAGCATTTT; CDR3aa: CASSLGRGQPQHF; j_gene: TRBJ1-5; d_gene: NA; v_gene: TRBV5-6; abundance: few
CDR3nt: TGTGCCAGCAGCTGGCCTGAGGGCTATGACACCGGGGAGCTGTTTTTT; CDR3aa: CASSWPEGYDTGELFF; j_gene: TRBJ2-2; d_gene: NA; v_gene: TRBV7-2; abundance: few
CDR3nt: TGCGCCAGCAGCCAAGCCCCGTTTCGGGACAAACTCATAAACACCATATATTTT; CDR3aa: CASSQAPFRDKLINTIYF; j_gene: TRBJ1-3; d_gene: NA; v_gene: TRBV4-3; abundance: NA
CDR3nt: TGTGCCAGCTCGTCTACAGGGTTTGGGGCCAACGTCCTGACTTTC; CDR3aa: CASSSTGFGANVLTF; j_gene: TRBJ2-6; d_gene: NA; v_gene: TRBV18; abundance: NA
CDR3nt: TGTGCCAGCAGCTTTGCGGCGGTGGGGCAGTACTACGAGCAGTACTTC; CDR3aa: CASSFAAVGQYYEQYF; j_gene: TRBJ2-7; d_gene: NA; v_gene: TRBV11-2; abundance: few
CDR3nt: TGTGCCAGCAGCTTGGGCTGGAACACCGGGGAGCTGTTTTTT; CDR3aa: CASSLGWNTGELFF; j_gene: TRBJ2-2; d_gene: NA; v_gene: TRBV7-3; abundance: NA
CDR3nt: TGCAGCGTGGCCGGGACTAGCGGGGGGAATGAGCAGTTCTTC; CDR3aa: CSVAGTSGGNEQFF; j_gene: TRBJ2-1; d_gene: TRBD2; v_gene: TRBV29-1; abundance: few
CDR3nt: TGTGCCAGCTCACCCCTCCCTGAGTACGAGCAGTACTTC; CDR3aa: CASSPLPEYEQYF; j_gene: TRBJ2-7; d_gene: NA; v_gene: TRBV18; abundance: many
CDR3nt: TGTGCCATCAGTGATAGAGTAGCATCCGATACGCAGTATTTT; CDR3aa: CAISDRVASDTQYF; j_gene: TRBJ2-3; d_gene: NA; v_gene: TRBV10-3; abundance: few
CDR3nt: TGCAGCGTGGGCGAGGACTATGAGCAGTTCTTC; CDR3aa: CSVGEDYEQFF; j_gene: TRBJ2-1; d_gene: NA; v_gene: TRBV29-1; abundance: many